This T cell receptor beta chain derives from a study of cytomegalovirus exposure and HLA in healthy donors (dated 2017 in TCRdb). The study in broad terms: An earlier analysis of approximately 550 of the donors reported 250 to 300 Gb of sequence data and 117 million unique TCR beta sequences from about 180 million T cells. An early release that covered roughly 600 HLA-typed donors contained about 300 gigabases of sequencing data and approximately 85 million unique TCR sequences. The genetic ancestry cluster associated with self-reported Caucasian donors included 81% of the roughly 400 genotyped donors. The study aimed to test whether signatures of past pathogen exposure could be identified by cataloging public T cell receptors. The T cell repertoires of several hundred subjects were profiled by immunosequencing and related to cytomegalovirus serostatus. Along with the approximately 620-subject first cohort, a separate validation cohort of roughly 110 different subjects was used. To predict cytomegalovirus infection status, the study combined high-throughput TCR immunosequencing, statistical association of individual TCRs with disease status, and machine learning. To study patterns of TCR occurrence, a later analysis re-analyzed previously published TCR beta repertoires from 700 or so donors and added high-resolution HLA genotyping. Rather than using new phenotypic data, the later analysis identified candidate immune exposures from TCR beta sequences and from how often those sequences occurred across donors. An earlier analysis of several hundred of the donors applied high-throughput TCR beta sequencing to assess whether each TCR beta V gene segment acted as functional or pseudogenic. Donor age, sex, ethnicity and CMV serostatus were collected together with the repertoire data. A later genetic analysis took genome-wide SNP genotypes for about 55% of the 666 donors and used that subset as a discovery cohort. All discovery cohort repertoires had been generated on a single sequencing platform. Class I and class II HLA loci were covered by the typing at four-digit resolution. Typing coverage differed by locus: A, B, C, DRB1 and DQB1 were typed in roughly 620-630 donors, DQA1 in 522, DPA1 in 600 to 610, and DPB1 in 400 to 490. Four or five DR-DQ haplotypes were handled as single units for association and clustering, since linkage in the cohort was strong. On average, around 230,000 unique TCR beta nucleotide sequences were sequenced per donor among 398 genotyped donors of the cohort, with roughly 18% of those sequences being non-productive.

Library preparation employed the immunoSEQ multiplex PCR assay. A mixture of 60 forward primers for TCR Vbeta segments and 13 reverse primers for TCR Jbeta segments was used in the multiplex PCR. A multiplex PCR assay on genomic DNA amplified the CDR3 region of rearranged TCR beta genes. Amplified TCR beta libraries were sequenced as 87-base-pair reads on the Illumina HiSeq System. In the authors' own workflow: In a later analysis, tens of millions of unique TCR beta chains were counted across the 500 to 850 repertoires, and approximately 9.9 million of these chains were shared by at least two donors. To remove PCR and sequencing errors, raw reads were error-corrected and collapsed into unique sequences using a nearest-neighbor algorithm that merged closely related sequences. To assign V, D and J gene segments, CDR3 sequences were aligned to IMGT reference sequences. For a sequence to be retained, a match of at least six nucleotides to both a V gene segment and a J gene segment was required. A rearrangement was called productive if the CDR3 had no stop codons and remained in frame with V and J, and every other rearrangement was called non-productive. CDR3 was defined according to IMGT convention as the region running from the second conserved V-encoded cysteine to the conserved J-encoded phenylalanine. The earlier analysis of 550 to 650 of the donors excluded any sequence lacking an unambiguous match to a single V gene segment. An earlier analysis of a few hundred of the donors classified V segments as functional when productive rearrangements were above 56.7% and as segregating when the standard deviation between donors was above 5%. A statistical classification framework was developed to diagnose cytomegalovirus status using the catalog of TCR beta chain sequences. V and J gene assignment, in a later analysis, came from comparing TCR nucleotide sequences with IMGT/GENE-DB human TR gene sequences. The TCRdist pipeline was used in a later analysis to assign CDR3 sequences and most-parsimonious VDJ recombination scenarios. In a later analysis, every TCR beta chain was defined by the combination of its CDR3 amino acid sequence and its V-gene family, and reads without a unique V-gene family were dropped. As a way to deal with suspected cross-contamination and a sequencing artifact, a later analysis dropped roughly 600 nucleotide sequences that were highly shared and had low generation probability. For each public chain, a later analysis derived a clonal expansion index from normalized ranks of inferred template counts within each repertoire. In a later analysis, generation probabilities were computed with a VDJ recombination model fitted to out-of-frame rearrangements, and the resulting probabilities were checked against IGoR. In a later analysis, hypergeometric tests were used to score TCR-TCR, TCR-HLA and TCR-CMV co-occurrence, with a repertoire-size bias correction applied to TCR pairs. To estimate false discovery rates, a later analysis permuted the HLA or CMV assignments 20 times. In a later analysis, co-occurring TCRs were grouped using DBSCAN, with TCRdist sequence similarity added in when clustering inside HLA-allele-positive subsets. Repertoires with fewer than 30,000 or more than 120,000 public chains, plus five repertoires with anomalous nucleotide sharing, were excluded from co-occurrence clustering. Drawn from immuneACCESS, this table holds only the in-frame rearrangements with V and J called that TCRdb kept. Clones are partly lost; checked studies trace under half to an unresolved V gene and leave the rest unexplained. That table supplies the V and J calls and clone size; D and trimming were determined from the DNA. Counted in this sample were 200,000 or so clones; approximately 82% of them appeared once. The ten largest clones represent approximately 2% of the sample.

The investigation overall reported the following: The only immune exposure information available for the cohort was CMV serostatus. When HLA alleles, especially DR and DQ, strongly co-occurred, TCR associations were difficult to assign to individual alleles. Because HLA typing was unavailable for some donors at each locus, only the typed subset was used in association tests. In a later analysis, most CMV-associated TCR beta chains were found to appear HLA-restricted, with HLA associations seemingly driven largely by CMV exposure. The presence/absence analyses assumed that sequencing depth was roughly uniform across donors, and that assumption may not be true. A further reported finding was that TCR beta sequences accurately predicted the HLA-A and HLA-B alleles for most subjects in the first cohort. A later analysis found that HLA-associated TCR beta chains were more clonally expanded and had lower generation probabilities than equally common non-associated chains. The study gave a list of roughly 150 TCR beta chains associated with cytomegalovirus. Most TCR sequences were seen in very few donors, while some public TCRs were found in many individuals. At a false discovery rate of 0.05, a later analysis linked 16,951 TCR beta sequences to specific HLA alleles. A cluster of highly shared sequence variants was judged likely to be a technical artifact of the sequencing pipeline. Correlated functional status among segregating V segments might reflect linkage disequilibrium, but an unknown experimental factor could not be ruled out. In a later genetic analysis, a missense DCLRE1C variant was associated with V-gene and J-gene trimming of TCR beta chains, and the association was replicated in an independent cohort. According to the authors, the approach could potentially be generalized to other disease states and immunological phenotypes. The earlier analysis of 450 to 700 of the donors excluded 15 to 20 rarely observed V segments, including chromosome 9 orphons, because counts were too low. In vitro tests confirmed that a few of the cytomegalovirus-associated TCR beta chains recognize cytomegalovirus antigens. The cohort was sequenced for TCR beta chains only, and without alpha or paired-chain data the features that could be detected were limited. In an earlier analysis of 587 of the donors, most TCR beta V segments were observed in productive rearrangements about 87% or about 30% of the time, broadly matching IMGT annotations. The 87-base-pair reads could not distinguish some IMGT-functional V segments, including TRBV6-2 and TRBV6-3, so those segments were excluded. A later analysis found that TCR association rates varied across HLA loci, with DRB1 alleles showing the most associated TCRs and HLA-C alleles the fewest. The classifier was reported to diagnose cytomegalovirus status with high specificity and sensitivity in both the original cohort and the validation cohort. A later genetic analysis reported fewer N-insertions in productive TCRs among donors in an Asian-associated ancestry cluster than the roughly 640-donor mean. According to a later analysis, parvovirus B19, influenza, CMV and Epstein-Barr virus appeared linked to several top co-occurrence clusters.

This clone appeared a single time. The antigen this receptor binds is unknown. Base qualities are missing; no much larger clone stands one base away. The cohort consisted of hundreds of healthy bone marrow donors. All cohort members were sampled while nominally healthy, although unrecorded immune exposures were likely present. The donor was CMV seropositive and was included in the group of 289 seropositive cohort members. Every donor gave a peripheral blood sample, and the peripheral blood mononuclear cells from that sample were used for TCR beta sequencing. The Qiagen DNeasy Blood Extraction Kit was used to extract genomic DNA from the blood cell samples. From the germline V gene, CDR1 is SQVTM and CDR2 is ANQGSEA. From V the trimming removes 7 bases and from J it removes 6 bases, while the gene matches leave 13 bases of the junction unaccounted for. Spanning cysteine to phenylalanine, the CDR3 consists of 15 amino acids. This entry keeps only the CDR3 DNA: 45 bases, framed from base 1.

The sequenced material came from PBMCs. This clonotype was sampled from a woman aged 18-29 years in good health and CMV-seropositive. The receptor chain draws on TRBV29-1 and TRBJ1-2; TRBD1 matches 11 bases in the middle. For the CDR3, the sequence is CSAPRGDRGGHGYTF. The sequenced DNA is TGCAGCGCCCCGCGGGGGGACAGGGGGGGGCATGGCTACACCTTC.